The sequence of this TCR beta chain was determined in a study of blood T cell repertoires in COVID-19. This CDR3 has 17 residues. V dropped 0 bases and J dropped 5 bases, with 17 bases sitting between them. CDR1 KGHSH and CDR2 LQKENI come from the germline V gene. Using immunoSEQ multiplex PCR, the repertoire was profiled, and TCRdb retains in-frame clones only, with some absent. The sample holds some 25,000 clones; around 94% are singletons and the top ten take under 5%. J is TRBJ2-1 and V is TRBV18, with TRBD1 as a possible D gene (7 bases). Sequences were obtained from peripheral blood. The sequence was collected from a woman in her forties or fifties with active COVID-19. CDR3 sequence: CASSPPGGQLLHNEQFF. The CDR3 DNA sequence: TGTGCCAGCTCACCACCGGGGGGACAGCTCCTCCACAATGAGCAGTTCTTC.